The present T cell receptor (beta chain) was sequenced within a study of T cell responses to AZD1222 COVID-19 vaccine. Study observations and caveats: Spike as a whole was targeted by vaccine-associated CD4 TCRs, dominant at 160-218 and 743-854.

The method was immunoSEQ multiplex PCR; TCRdb's version includes in-frame clones alone and lacks a portion of them. The top ten clones hold about 4% of a sample with 90,000 to 110,000 clones, about 87% of them seen once. Second doses were pooled across both intervals (about 4 or about 12 weeks). The junction had 1 base not matched to a gene; V was cut back by 3 bases and J by 6 bases. The CDR3 is 12 residues long. Germline V gene data show CDR1 as DFQATT and CDR2 as SNEGSKA (reference sequence). Points on this clone: Its target is not known.

The chain is built from TRBV20-1 and TRBJ1-2; 10 bases align to TRBD1. The receptor was isolated from an adult who received the AZD1222 COVID-19 vaccine. The sample consisted of peripheral blood, taken 28 days after the second AZD1222 dose. CDR3 residues: CSASDRGHGYTF. The CDR3 coding sequence is TGCAGTGCTAGTGACAGGGGGCATGGCTACACCTTC.